These 25 T cell receptor beta chains came from one sample sequenced in a study of identical twins. TCRdb fed the 5' RACE reads into MiXCR, producing one record per CDR3 protein. This sample has just under 650,000 distinct CDR3 sequences, with under 8.5% found just once. The same specimen was also included in a second study, on yellow fever vaccine responses in identical twins.

Sample: PBMCs. The receptors derive from a young woman in good health.

The chain couples TRBV29-1 to TRBJ2-3; 14 bases align to TRBD2. Germline-derived CDR1 and CDR2 are SQVTM and ANQGSEA. This CDR3 contains 14 residues. With V trimmed by 6 bases and J by 4 bases, 3 bases remained unmatched. CDR3 region: CSVGGLAGADTQYF. The CDR3 bases are TGCAGCGTGGGGGGACTAGCGGGGGCAGATACGCAGTATTTT.

This clonotype was found a few times. V gene TRBV4-1 combines with J gene TRBJ2-2; TRBD2 aligns across 12 bases. The V gene's germline CDR1 is MGHRA and CDR2 YSYEKL. J gave up 0 bases and V 4 bases, and 6 bases lay outside the gene matches. This CDR3 is built from 18 residues. CDR3 DNA: TGCGCCAGCAGCCCAGGACTAGCGGGAATAGCGAACACCGGGGAGCTGTTTTTT. It codes for CASSPGLAGIANTGELFF.

This clonotype was observed at least ten times. The gene calls are TRBV20-1 and TRBJ2-1, with D unclear. CDR1 is DFQATT and CDR2 is SNEGSKA in the germline V gene (reference sequence). The V end was cut by 5 bases, the J end by 6 bases, with 5 bases between. The CDR3 covers 10 residues. The chain's CDR3 is CSAGSNEQFF. The CDR3 DNA reads TGCAGTGCTGGGTCCAATGAGCAGTTCTTC.

This clonotype showed up just a few times. The V call is TRBV12-3 or TRBV12-4, the J call TRBJ2-5; D could derive from TRBD1 or TRBD2 (7 bases each). The CDR3 extends over 16 amino acids. Deletions cut 3 bases from V and 4 bases from J, with 18 bases between. This CDR3 is CASSLGGGGRGETQYF. Here the CDR3 DNA reads TGTGCCAGCAGTTTGGGAGGGGGCGGTCGTGGAGAGACCCAGTACTTC.

This chain uses TRBV2 with TRBJ2-5, with 9 bases fitting TRBD2. The V segment lost 11 bases and the J segment 2 bases; nucleotides outside the gene matches: 9. CDR3 size: 14 residues. Germline CDR1 is SNHLY and CDR2 is FYNNEI. The CDR3, as DNA: TGTGCCGGAATGGCTAGCGGGATTCAAGAGACCCAGTACTTC. This sequence encodes CAGMASGIQETQYF.

There are a few counts of this clonotype. The V and J genes are TRBV7-8 and TRBJ2-2; perhaps TRBD1 as D (6 bases). Trimming pared 6 bases from V and 5 bases from J, leaving 13 bases between. Germline V gene data show CDR1 as SGHVS and CDR2 as FQNEAQ. This CDR3 is built from 14 residues. Here the CDR3 reads CASRPGVRTGELFF. CDR3 DNA: TGTGCCAGCAGGCCAGGGGTTCGGACCGGGGAGCTGTTTTTT.

This clonotype was counted at least ten times. This chain uses TRBV12-3 or TRBV12-4 with TRBJ1-5; TRBD1 matches 7 bases. This CDR3 region has 14 residues. J was trimmed by 6 bases and V by 6 bases; bases with no gene match: 8. For the CDR3, the DNA is TGTGCCAGCAGCCCAAACACAGGGGTTCAGCCCCAGCATTTT. Translation: CASSPNTGVQPQHF.

Many counts were recorded for this clonotype. The chain joins TRBV12-3 or TRBV12-4 to TRBJ2-2, with TRBD1 identical over 8 bases. The CDR3 runs 15 residues. After removal of 6 bases from V and 2 bases from J, the junction contained 5 bases not matched to a gene. CDR3 amino acids: CASSGTGTNTGELFF. The DNA of the CDR3 is TGTGCCAGCAGCGGGACAGGAACAAACACCGGGGAGCTGTTTTTT.

A few counts support this clonotype. The V gene is TRBV20-1, the J gene TRBJ2-1; TRBD2 agrees at 8 bases. The CDR3 runs to 16 residues. Looked up from germline, CDR1 is DFQATT and CDR2 is SNEGSKA (reference sequence). The V segment lost 3 bases and the J segment 7 bases; nucleotides outside the gene matches: 14. The CDR3 reads CSASRLAGPRRNEQFF. In nucleotides, the CDR3 is TGCAGTGCTAGCCGTCTAGCGGGCCCACGAAGGAATGAGCAGTTCTTC.

This clonotype came up many times. The gene calls are TRBV3-1 and TRBJ2-3, with 11 bases that match TRBD2. CDR3 length: 15 residues. Germline CDR1 and CDR2: LGHDT and YNNKEL (reference sequence). V lost 5 bases and J lost 5; bases outside the gene matches: 6. CDR3 nucleotides: TGTGCCAGCAGCGCACTAGCGGGAGCGAGAGATACGCAGTATTTT. Translated: CASSALAGARDTQYF.

Many counts were recorded for this clonotype. The chain links TRBV11-2 to TRBJ2-1, with D hard to call. This CDR3 has 14 amino acids. Germline CDR1 SGHAT, CDR2 FQNNGV. V was trimmed by 4 bases and J by 1 base, leaving 8 bases between them. The CDR3 here is CASSYLGSYNEQFF. Here the CDR3 DNA reads TGTGCCAGCAGCTATTTGGGTTCCTACAATGAGCAGTTCTTC. Full variable domain (remainder filled in from reference TRBV11-2 and TRBJ2-1): EAGVAQSPRYKIIEKRQSVAFWCNPISGHATLYWYQQILGQGPKLLIQFQNNGVVDDSQLPKDRFSAERLKGVDSTLKIQPAKLEDSAVYLCASSYLGSYNEQFFGPGTRLTVL.

The chain couples TRBV6-1 to TRBJ2-7; TRBD1 aligns across 11 bases. Germline V CDR1 and CDR2: MNHNS, SASEGT. The CDR3 covers 14 residues. V was pared by 5 bases and J by 5 bases, with 5 bases of the junction left unmatched. CDR3 bases: TGTGCCAGCAGTCTCGGACAGGGGGCCCACGAGCAGTACTTC. It is translated as CASSLGQGAHEQYF.

This sequence joins TRBV20-1 and TRBJ2-1; 10 bases line up with TRBD2. With 4 bases clipped from V and 2 bases from J, the junction kept 2 bases outside the gene matches. Germline V lookup: CDR1 DFQATT, CDR2 SNEGSKA (reference sequence). The CDR3 totals 14 residues. Written as DNA, the CDR3 is TGCAGTGCTAACGGACTAGCGGCCTACAATGAGCAGTTCTTC. Protein sequence: CSANGLAAYNEQFF.

This clonotype was counted many times. The V call is TRBV5-5, the J call TRBJ2-2, with 8 bases that match TRBD1. CDR1 is SGHKS, CDR2 YYEKEE, per germline (reference sequence). Trimming took 1 base from V and 3 from J; bases not matched to a gene: 5. The CDR3 totals 16 residues. The CDR3 here is CASSLFGTGDTGELFF. The DNA of the CDR3 is TGTGCCAGCAGCTTGTTTGGGACAGGTGACACCGGGGAGCTGTTTTTT.

This clonotype has just a few counts. The rearrangement uses TRBV2 and TRBJ1-1; D not resolved. Germline CDR1 reads SNHLY; CDR2 reads FYNNEI. V lost 5 bases and J 4 bases, leaving 17 bases between the germline ends. CDR3 length: 15 residues. The CDR3 DNA reads as TGTGCCAGCAGTAAAAACCAGGTGTCGAGCACTGAAGCTTTCTTT. It is translated as CASSKNQVSSTEAFF.

This sequence joins TRBV10-3 and TRBJ2-1; 8 nucleotides align to TRBD2. Trimming cost V 0 bases and J 4 bases; bases outside gene matches: 2. The germline V gene has CDR1 ENHRY and CDR2 SYGVKD. The CDR3 totals 15 residues. As DNA, the CDR3 is TGTGCCATCAGTGAGTCTTCTAGCGGGTACAATGAGCAGTTCTTC. This translates into CAISESSSGYNEQFF.

This clonotype was seen at least ten times. This rearrangement joins TRBV5-1 to TRBJ2-1; 8 bases fit TRBD2. CDR3 length equals 14 residues. With 3 bases clipped from V and 4 bases from J, the junction kept 3 bases outside the gene matches. Germline CDR1 and CDR2: SGHRS and YFSETQ. The CDR3 reads CASSSGGLYNEQFF. CDR3 sequence (DNA): TGCGCCAGCAGCTCGGGGGGGCTATACAATGAGCAGTTCTTC.

This clonotype was counted between two and nine times. This rearrangement joins TRBV19 to TRBJ1-5, with D unresolved. CDR1 and CDR2 from the germline V gene are LNHDA and SQIVND (reference sequence). Trimming pared 4 bases from V and 6 bases from J, leaving 7 bases between. The CDR3 consists of 12 residues. The DNA for the CDR3 is TGTGCCAGTAGTACTGGGAGTCAGCCCCAGCATTTT. Translation: CASSTGSQPQHF. Complete variable domain (other parts from reference TRBV19 and TRBJ1-5): DGGITQSPKYLFRKEGQNVTLSCEQNLNHDAMYWYRQDPGQGLRLIYYSQIVNDFQKGDIAEGYSVSREKKESFPLTVTSAQKNPTAFYLCASSTGSQPQHFGDGTRLSIL.

The chain combines TRBV5-1 with TRBJ2-3; D possibly corresponds to TRBD1 (6 bases). The CDR3 loop spans 15 amino acids. V lost 5 bases and J 4 bases, leaving 17 bases between the germline ends. The germline V gene encodes CDR1 SGHRS and CDR2 YFSETQ. This CDR3 reads CASSGRTDRADTQYF. The DNA of the CDR3 is TGCGCCAGCAGTGGAAGGACAGATCGGGCAGATACGCAGTATTTT.

This clonotype was seen only a few times. The J gene is TRBJ2-1, the V gene TRBV7-8; D not resolved. V dropped 5 bases and J dropped 4 bases, with 15 bases sitting between them. The CDR3 has 15 amino acids. Per the germline V gene, CDR1 is SGHVS and CDR2 is FQNEAQ. CDR3 sequence: CASSPTKTPYNEQFF. For the CDR3, the DNA is TGTGCCAGCAGCCCTACTAAAACCCCATACAATGAGCAGTTCTTC.

This clonotype has more than one count but fewer than ten. The chain uses TRBV12-3 or TRBV12-4 and TRBJ1-1, with 7 bases identical to TRBD1. Germline trimming cut 6 bases from V and 11 bases from J; bases unmatched to any gene: 6. The CDR3 is 11 amino acids. CDR3 nucleotides: TGTGCCAGCAGATCACAGGGGTGGGCTTTCTTT. Encoded protein: CASRSQGWAFF.

This clonotype was observed once. The chain uses TRBV23-1 and TRBJ2-7; D possibly corresponds to TRBD2 (6 bases). TRBV23-1 is placed among ORFs of uncertain function. V was shortened by 3 bases and J by 7 bases, with 10 bases between the two germline ends. The length of the CDR3 is 12 residues. The CDR3, as DNA: TGCGCCAGCAGTCAGGAGGGGCGGGAGCAGTACGTC. Its protein is CASSQEGREQYV.

This clonotype was observed at least ten times. The chain combines TRBV29-1 with TRBJ2-1, with 8 positions matching TRBD2. Per the germline V gene, CDR1 is SQVTM and CDR2 is ANQGSEA. Trimming cost V 7 bases and J 5 bases; bases outside gene matches: 7. CDR3 length: 13 amino acids. The CDR3 sequence: CSASRGGNNEQFF. Written as DNA, the CDR3 is TGCAGCGCAAGTCGGGGGGGAAACAATGAGCAGTTCTTC.

The chain links TRBV28 to TRBJ2-3, with TRBD2 matching over 8 bases. The CDR3 loop spans 16 amino acids. V shed 6 bases, J shed 2 bases, and the junction held 10 bases outside the gene matches. Looked up from germline, CDR1 is MDHEN and CDR2 is SYDVKM. The CDR3 protein is CASSRFSGKNTDTQYF. Here the CDR3 DNA reads TGTGCCAGCAGCCGTTTTAGCGGGAAGAACACAGATACGCAGTATTTT.

This clonotype has ten or more counts. The chain has TRBV5-1 and TRBJ2-1; TRBD1 agrees at 8 bases. This CDR3 is built from 14 residues. The junction had 2 bases not matched to a gene; V was cut back by 2 bases and J by 4 bases. The germline V gene encodes CDR1 SGHRS and CDR2 YFSETQ. This CDR3 reads CASSFRQGYNEQFF. The CDR3 region has the DNA TGCGCCAGCAGCTTCCGACAGGGGTACAATGAGCAGTTCTTC.